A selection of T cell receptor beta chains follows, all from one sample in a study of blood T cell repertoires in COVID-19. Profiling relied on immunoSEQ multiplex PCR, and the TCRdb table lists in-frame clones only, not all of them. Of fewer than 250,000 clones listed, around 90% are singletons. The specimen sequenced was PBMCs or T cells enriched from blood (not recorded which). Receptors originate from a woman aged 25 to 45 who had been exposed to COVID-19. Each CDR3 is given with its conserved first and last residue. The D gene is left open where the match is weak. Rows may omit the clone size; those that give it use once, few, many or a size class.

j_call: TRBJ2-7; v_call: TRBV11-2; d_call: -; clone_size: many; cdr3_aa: CASSLEVNRFHEQYF; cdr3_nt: TGTGCCAGCAGCTTAGAAGTCAACAGGTTCCACGAGCAGTACTTC
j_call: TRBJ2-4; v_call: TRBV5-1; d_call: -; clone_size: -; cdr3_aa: CASRNVQGVKNIQYF; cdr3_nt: TGCGCCAGCAGAAATGTACAGGGCGTGAAAAACATTCAGTACTTC
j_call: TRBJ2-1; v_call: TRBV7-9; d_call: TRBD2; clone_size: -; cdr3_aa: CASSPRLAGYNEQFF; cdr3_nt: TGTGCCAGCAGCCCTAGACTAGCGGGGTACAATGAGCAGTTCTTC
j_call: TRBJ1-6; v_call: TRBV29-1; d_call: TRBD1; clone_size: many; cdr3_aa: CSVGTGNNSPLHF; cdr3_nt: TGCAGCGTCGGGACAGGGAATAATTCACCCCTCCACTTT
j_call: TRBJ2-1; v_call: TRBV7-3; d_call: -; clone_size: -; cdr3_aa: CASSLLGSSYNEQFF; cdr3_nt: TGTGCCAGCAGCTTACTGGGGAGCTCCTACAATGAGCAGTTCTTC
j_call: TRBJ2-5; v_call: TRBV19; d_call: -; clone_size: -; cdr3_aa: CATPTRETQYF; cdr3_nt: TGTGCCACCCCCACCAGGGAGACCCAGTACTTC
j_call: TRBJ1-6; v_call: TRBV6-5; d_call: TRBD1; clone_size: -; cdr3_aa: CASNLGQRNSPLHF; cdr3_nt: TGTGCCAGCAATCTGGGACAGAGGAATTCACCCCTCCACTTT
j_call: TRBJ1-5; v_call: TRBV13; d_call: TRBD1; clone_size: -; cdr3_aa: CASSFPGNGQGNQPQHF; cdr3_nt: TGTGCCAGCAGTTTCCCCGGCAATGGACAGGGAAATCAGCCCCAGCATTTT
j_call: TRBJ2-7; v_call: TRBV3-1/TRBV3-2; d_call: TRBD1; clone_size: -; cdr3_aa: CASSQAHRGPTYEQYF; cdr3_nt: TGTGCCAGCAGCCAAGCCCACAGGGGTCCTACCTACGAGCAGTACTTC
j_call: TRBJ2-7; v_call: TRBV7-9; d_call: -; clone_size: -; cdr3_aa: CASSHRGRPSYEQYF; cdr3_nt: TGTGCCAGCAGCCATCGGGGGAGGCCATCTTACGAGCAGTACTTC
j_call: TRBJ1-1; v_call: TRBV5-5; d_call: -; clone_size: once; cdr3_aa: CASSLGTLNTEAFF; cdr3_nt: TGTGCCAGCAGCCTTGGGACATTGAACACTGAAGCTTTCTTT
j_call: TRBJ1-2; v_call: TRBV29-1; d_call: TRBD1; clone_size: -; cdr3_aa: CSAAQGAKGYTF; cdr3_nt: TGCAGCGCCGCACAGGGGGCGAAAGGCTACACCTTC
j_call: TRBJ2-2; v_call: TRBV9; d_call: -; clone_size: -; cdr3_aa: CASSDPQGITFFGGELFF; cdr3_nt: TGTGCCAGCAGCGACCCACAGGGAATAACTTTTTTCGGCGGGGAGCTGTTTTTT
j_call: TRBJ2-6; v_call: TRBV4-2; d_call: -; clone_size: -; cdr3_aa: CASSQEGGHTGANVLTF; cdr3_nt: TGTGCCAGCAGCCAAGAAGGGGGTCACACTGGGGCCAACGTCCTGACTTTC
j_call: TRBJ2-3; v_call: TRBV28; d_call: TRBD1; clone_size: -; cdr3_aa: CASSPIHRDREYF; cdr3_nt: TGTGCCAGCAGTCCCATCCACCGGGACAGGGAGTATTTT
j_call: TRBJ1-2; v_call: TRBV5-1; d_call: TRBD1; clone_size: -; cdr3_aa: CASSQGAPIYYTF; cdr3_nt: TGCGCCAGCAGCCAGGGGGCGCCGATTTACTACACCTTC
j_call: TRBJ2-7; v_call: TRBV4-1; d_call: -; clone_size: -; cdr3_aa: CASSQDGRVGYEQYF; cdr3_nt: TGCGCCAGCAGCCAAGATGGCAGGGTTGGATACGAGCAGTACTTC
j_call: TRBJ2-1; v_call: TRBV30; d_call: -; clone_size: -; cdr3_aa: CALVGQTVGEQFF; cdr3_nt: TGTGCCTTAGTCGGACAGACGGTCGGAGAGCAGTTCTTC
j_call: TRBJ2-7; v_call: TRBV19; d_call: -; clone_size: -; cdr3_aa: CASSNQRVPYEQYF; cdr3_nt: TGTGCCAGTAGTAATCAGCGGGTACCCTACGAGCAGTACTTC
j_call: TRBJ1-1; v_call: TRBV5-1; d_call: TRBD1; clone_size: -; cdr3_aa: CASSRDSYTEAFF; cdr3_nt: TGCGCCAGCAGCCGGGACAGCTACACTGAAGCTTTCTTT
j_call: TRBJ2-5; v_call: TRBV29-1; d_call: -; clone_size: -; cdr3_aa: CSVTRGGETQYF; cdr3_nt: TGCAGCGTCACCAGGGGAGGGGAGACCCAGTACTTC
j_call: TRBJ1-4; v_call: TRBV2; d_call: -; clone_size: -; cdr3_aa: CASSNTGSPNEKLFF; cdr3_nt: TGTGCCAGCAGCAACACAGGGTCCCCTAATGAAAAACTGTTTTTT